These 6 T cell receptor beta chains share one sample of origin, sequenced in a study of Graves' ophthalmopathy and Graves' hyperthyroidism. The study amplified TCR beta CDR3 regions using RNA transcripts. Second-round multiplex PCR followed a first-round RT-PCR using HTBI primers. TCRdb recomputed calls from the multiplex PCR reads with MiXCR, one row per CDR3 protein. This sample yields about 620,000 distinct CDR3 sequences, of which about a fifth are seen a single time; more than 5.5% belongs to the top ten. Source material: peripheral blood. Receptors originate from a woman between 18 and 30 years old with stable Graves' hyperthyroidism. Some clones in this sample may be carry-over from other donors' samples.

This clonotype appeared many times. The rearrangement joins TRBV7-2 to TRBJ1-2; D unresolved. Germline CDR1 reads SGHTA; CDR2 reads FQGNSA. The V end was cut by 3 bases, the J end by 0 bases, with 8 bases between. This CDR3 is built from 14 residues. CDR3 DNA sequence: TGTGCCAGCAGCTTCGGTGGAGCTAACTATGGCTACACCTTC. It translates to CASSFGGANYGYTF.

This clonotype was observed at least ten times. The chain joins TRBV29-1 to TRBJ2-5; D is perhaps TRBD1 (6 bases). Between the trimmed V and J ends, which lost 7 bases and 5 bases, there was a span of 14 bases. In germline, CDR1 is SQVTM, CDR2 ANQGSEA. The CDR3 extends over 12 amino acids. The CDR3 DNA sequence: TGCAGCGCCGGGGACATACGCGAGACCCAGTACTTC. This translates into CSAGDIRETQYF.

This clonotype appeared many times. The J gene is TRBJ1-5, the V gene TRBV15; D is ambiguous. The CDR3 is 16 residues long. V lost 0 bases, J lost 3 bases, and 12 bases lay in between. CDR1 LNHNV and CDR2 YYDKDF come from the germline V gene (reference sequence). The CDR3 sequence: CATSRDLGPINQPQHF. The CDR3 DNA reads TGTGCCACCAGCAGAGATTTGGGTCCTATCAATCAGCCCCAGCATTTT.

Points on this clonotype: A read error may explain this, as a much larger clone is one base away. V gene TRBV12-3 or TRBV12-4 combines with J gene TRBJ2-5; 7 bases are shared with TRBD1. The CDR3 consists of 14 residues. Written as DNA, the CDR3 is TGTGCCAGCAGTCCGAGGGACAGCCGAGAGACCCGGTACTTC. Translating it yields CASSPRDSRETRYF.

This chain connects TRBV2 to TRBJ2-7; no clear D. Germline V gene data show CDR1 as SNHLY and CDR2 as FYNNEI. The V and J ends lost 2 bases and 1 base respectively, with 9 bases between them. CDR3 length equals 14 residues. CDR3 loop: CASSEWARSYEQYF. The DNA of the CDR3 is TGTGCCAGCAGTGAATGGGCGAGGTCCTACGAGCAGTACTTC.

This clonotype was seen more than once but under ten times. The rearrangement joins TRBV6-1 to TRBJ2-5, with TRBD2 identical over 10 bases. CDR3 size: 16 residues. Trimming removed 6 bases from V and 7 bases from J; junction bases left unmatched: 14. Looked up from germline, CDR1 is MNHNS and CDR2 is SASEGT. The CDR3 nucleotides are TGTGCCAGCAGCGATCCGGGGGGTAGCGGGGGGTTGACCCAGTACTTC. Translation gives CASSDPGGSGGLTQYF.